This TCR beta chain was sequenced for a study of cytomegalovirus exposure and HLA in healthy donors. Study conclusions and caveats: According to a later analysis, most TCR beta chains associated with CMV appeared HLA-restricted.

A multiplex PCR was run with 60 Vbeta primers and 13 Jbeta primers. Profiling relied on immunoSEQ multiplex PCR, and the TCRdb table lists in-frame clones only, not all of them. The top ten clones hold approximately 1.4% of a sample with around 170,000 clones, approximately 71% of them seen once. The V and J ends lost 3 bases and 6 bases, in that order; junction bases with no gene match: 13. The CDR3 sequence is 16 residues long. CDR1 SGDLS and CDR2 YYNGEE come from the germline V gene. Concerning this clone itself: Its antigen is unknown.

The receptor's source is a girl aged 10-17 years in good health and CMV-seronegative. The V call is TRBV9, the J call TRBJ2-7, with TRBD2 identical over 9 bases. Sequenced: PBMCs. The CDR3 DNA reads TGTGCCAGCAGCGGCCAGGCCGCGGGGGGGCAGGGCGAGCAGTACTTC. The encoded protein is CASSGQAAGGQGEQYF.